The source of this TCR beta chain is a study of T cell responses to AZD1222 COVID-19 vaccine. Details on this clone: The antigen remains unidentified.

Repertoires were generated with immunoSEQ multiplex PCR, while TCRdb's copy carries only in-frame clones and drops some. The sample contains 95,000 to 110,000 clones, over 75% of which appear only once. Trimming cost V 0 bases and J 6 bases, with 15 bases left between them. This CDR3 comprises 15 residues. The germline CDR1 and CDR2 sequences are SGHNT and YYREEE (reference sequence). Findings and limits, study-wide: Two AZD1222 administrations were followed by greater Spike-specific TCR breadth and depth. Seropositive status at baseline applied to only 6 or 7 AZD1222 recipients. Females made up more of the donors, who were largely white British, and clonal diversity may have come out too low. Nearly half of unique spike-specific TCRs reportedly avoided B.1.351 and B.1.1.7 mutated regions.

V gene TRBV5-4 combines with J gene TRBJ1-2, with D possibly TRBD1 on 6 matching bases. Sequenced material: peripheral blood, taken on day 0 of AZD1222 vaccination. The source is an adult in good health. The CDR3 loop is CASSLERGQGNGYTF. CDR3 in DNA: TGTGCCAGCAGCTTGGAGAGGGGTCAGGGGAATGGCTACACCTTC.